These T cell receptor beta chains were read from a single sample in a study of T cell repertoires in cytomegalovirus infection. TCRdb re-derived calls from the reads in MiXCR, one entry per CDR3 protein. The sample holds approximately 500,000 distinct CDR3 sequences; around a third are singletons and the top ten take about 17%. Their antigen targets remain unknown. The sample consisted of cultured PBMCs, taken from culture after CMV antigen stimulation. Every receptor here comes from a human donor in good health (CMV status not recorded). Some clones in this sample may be carry-over from other donors' samples. Both conserved end residues are part of each CDR3. Each record gives: V gene, J gene, CDR3 protein.

TRBV30	TRBJ1-5	CAWSPGQGVGNQPQHF
TRBV7-2	TRBJ2-5	CASSQAVTGFQTQYF
TRBV14	TRBJ2-3	CASICFVPQVGTQYF
TRBV7-4	TRBJ1-4	CASSAWGAASEKLFF
TRBV30	TRBJ1-5	CAWSHGKGLVNQPQHF
TRBV28	TRBJ2-7	CASSTTTGVEQYF
TRBV7-9	TRBJ2-5	CASSLAEGLAETQYF
TRBV11-2	TRBJ2-1	CASSWDYNEQFF
TRBV11-2	TRBJ2-5	CASSFNRGQETQYF
TRBV19	TRBJ1-1	CASSRGGAGTEAFF
TRBV7-8	TRBJ2-1	CASSLEASGRAISYNEQFF
TRBV5-1	TRBJ2-4	CASSSARGSLENIQYF
TRBV27	TRBJ2-7	CASSLFSSDTYEQYF
TRBV7-9	TRBJ2-7	CASSFGREVYEQYF
TRBV19	TRBJ2-1	CASSIDPPGLAGGDEQFF
TRBV19	TRBJ2-1	CASSPASSYNEQFF
TRBV7-6	TRBJ1-6	CASSAMQGPSYNSPLHF
TRBV29-1	TRBJ2-3	CSVESRGKLDTQYF
TRBV5-3	TRBJ2-1	CASSLRRPSNEQFF
TRBV20-1	TRBJ2-3	CSAESGTGRWIADTQYF
TRBV5-1	TRBJ2-5	CASSREPSGGETQYF
TRBV7-9	TRBJ1-2	CASSLILRPNYGYTF
TRBV4-1	TRBJ2-1	CASRPLQTDYYNEQFF
TRBV19	TRBJ2-3	CASQSGRADTQYF
TRBV4-1	TRBJ2-7	CASSQFTGASYEQYF
TRBV29-1	TRBJ2-1	CSVGGTSPYTSYNEQFF
TRBV12-3/TRBV12-4	TRBJ2-5	CASSLGTENGQTQYF
TRBV24-1	TRBJ1-5	CATSMSGSDNQPQHF